What follows is one T cell receptor beta chain and its context. The repertoire was sequenced with immunoSEQ multiplex PCR; TCRdb's copy has only in-frame clones and lacks some. The sample has about 66,000 clones, under 90% seen once; the top ten hold over 1.2%. These data belong to a study of blood T cell repertoires in COVID-19. The V and J ends lost 6 bases and 4 bases, in that order; junction bases with no gene match: 3. CDR3 size: 12 residues. Germline V gives CDR1 SNHLY, CDR2 FYNNEI. This TCR was sampled from a man in his fifties or sixties with acute or convalescent COVID-19. This rearrangement joins TRBV2 to TRBJ2-7, with TRBD2 matching 7 bases. Sequenced sample: peripheral blood. In DNA form, the CDR3 reads TGTGCCAGCAGGGGGGGGAGGTACGAGCAGTACTTC. This gives the protein CASRGGRYEQYF. The whole variable domain, remainder taken from reference TRBV2 and TRBJ2-7, is EPEVTQTPSHQVTQMGQEVILRCVPISNHLYFYWYRQILGQKVEFLVSFYNNEISEKSEIFDDQFSVERPDGSNFTLKIRSTKLEDSAMYFCASRGGRYEQYFGPGTRLTVT.